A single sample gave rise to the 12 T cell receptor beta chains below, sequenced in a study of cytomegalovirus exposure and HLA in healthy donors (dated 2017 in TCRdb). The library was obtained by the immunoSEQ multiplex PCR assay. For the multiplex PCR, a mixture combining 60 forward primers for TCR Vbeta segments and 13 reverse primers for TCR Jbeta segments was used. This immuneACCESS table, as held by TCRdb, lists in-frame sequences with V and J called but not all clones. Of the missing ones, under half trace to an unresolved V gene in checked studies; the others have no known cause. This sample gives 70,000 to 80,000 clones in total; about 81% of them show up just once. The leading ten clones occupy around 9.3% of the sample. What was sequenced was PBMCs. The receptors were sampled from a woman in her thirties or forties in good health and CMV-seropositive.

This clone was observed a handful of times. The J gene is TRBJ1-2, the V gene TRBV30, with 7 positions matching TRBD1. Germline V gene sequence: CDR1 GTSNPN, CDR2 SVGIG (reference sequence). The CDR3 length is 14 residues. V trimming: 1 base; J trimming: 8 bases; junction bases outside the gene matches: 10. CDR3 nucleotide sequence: TGTGCCTGGAGTGGCAACAGGGGCGAGTGGGGCTACACCTTC. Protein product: CAWSGNRGEWGYTF.

The CDR3 spells CAWSPQEGNKYGYTF. The CDR3 nucleotides are TGTGCCTGGAGTCCTCAGGAGGGGAACAAGTATGGCTACACCTTC. The chain carries TRBV30 and TRBJ1-2, with D perhaps TRBD1 (5 bases). Germline CDR1 and CDR2: GTSNPN and SVGIG (reference sequence). Trimming took off 2 bases at V and 5 bases at J, with 18 bases between the two ends. This CDR3 region has 15 residues.

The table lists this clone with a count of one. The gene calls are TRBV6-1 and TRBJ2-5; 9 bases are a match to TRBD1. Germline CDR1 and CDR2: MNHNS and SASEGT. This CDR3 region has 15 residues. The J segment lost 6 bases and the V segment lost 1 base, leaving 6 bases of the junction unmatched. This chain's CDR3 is CASSEGTGDLQTQYF. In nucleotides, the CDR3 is TGTGCCAGCAGTGAAGGGACAGGGGATTTGCAGACCCAGTACTTC.

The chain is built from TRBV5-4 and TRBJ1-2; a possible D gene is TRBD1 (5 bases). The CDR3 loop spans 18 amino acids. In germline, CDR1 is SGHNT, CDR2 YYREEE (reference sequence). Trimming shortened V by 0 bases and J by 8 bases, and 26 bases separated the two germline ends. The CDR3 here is CASSLVAGLGMTDWGYTF. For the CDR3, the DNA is TGTGCCAGCAGCTTGGTAGCGGGACTCGGGATGACCGACTGGGGCTACACCTTC.

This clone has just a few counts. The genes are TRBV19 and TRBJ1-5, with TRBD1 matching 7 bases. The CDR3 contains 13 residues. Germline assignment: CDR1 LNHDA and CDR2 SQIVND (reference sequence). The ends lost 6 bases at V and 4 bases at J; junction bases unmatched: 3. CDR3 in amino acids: CASSPTGNQPQHF. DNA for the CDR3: TGTGCCAGTAGCCCGACAGGGAATCAGCCCCAGCATTTT.

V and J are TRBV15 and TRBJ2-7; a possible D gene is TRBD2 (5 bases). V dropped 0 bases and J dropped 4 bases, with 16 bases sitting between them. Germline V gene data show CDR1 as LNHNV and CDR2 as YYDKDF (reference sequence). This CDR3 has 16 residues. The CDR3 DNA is TGTGCCACCAGCAGAGATCCAGGACTGCCCCCATACGAGCAGTACTTC. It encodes CATSRDPGLPPYEQYF.

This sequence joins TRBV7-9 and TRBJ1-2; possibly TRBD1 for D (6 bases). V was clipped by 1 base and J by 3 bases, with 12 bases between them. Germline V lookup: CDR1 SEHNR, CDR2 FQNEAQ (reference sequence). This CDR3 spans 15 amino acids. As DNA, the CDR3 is TGTGCCAGCAGCTTAGGTCGGGGGGCGTACTATGGCTACACCTTC. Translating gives CASSLGRGAYYGYTF. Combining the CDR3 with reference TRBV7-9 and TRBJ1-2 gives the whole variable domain DTGVSQNPRHKITKRGQNVTFRCDPISEHNRLYWYRQTLGQGPEFLTYFQNEAQLEKSRLLSDRFSAERPKGSFSTLEIQRTEQGDSAMYLCASSLGRGAYYGYTFGSGTRLTVV.

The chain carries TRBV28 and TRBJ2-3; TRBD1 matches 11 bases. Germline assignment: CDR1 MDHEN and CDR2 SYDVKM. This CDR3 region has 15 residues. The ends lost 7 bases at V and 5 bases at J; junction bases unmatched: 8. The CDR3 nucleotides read TGTGCCAGCAAGGAAGGGACAGGGGGAGGAGATACGCAGTATTTT. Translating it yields CASKEGTGGGDTQYF.

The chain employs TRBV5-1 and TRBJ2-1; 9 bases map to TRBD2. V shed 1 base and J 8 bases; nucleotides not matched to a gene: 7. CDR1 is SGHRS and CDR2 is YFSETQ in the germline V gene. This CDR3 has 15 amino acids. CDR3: CASSLSGGGDYEQFF. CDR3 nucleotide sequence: TGCGCCAGCAGCTTGTCTGGCGGGGGGGACTATGAGCAGTTCTTC.

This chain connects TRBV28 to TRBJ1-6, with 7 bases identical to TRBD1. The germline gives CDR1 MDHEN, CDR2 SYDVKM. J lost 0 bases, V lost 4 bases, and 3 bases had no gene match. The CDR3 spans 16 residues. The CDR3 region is CASSSQGSSYNSPLHF. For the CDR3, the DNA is TGTGCCAGCAGTTCACAGGGGAGCTCCTATAATTCACCCCTCCACTTT.

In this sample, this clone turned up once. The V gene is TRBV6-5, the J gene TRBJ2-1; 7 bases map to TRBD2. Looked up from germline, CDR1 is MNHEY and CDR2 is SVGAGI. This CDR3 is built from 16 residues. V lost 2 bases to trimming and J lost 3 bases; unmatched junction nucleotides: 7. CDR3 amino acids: CASSYKPGTNYNEQFF. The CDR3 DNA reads TGTGCCAGCAGTTACAAACCCGGGACTAACTACAATGAGCAGTTCTTC.

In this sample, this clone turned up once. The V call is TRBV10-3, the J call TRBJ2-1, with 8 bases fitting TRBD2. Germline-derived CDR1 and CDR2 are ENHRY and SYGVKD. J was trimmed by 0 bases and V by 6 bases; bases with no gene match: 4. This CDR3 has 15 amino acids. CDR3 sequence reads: CAIRVAGSSYNEQFF. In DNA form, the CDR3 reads TGTGCCATCAGAGTAGCGGGGAGCTCCTACAATGAGCAGTTCTTC.